Below are 20 T cell receptor beta chains sequenced from a single sample in a study of response to subunit inactivated influenza vaccine. One entry per CDR3 protein, called by TCRdb with MiXCR from the RT-PCR reads. The sample comprises more than 500,000 distinct CDR3 sequences, roughly 10% of which are singletons, and 9.5% to 11% rests with the top ten. These sequences were also reported in another study, on T cells expressing NK-cell markers. That study reports: The TCR beta cDNA came from 5'RACE template switching with UMIs.

The material was PBMCs from blood, obtained on the day of vaccination. The receptors originated from a man aged 50-60 years who received an inactivated influenza vaccine.

This clonotype was seen many times. This chain joins TRBV29-1 and TRBJ2-7, with no clear D. Per germline, CDR1 SQVTM and CDR2 ANQGSEA. V was trimmed by 1 base and J by 2 bases, leaving 9 bases between them. CDR3 length: 13 residues. The CDR3: CSVEGPKPYEQYF. The DNA of the CDR3 is TGCAGCGTTGAAGGGCCGAAACCCTACGAGCAGTACTTC.

The J gene is TRBJ2-1, the V gene TRBV15; D is uncertain. Germline CDR1 reads LNHNV; CDR2 reads YYDKDF (reference sequence). The CDR3 loop spans 14 amino acids. Trimming took 2 bases from V and 7 from J, leaving 12 bases between them. CDR3 nucleotide sequence: TGTGCCACCAGCAGAAAAAGGGATAATAATGAGCAGTTCTTC. Its protein product is CATSRKRDNNEQFF.

The CDR3 loop is CASSFLLAGRMFF. The CDR3 DNA sequence: TGTGCCAGCAGCTTTCTTCTAGCGGGAAGAATGTTTTTT. The V and J genes are TRBV9 and TRBJ2-2; the match to TRBD2 covers 9 bases. The CDR3 runs 13 residues. Germline trimming cut 4 bases from V and 15 bases from J; bases unmatched to any gene: 10. Germline CDR1 is SGDLS and CDR2 is YYNGEE.

This clonotype was seen many times. The chain links TRBV11-2 to TRBJ2-3, with 9 bases identical to TRBD2. Losses at the gene ends were 4 bases for V and 2 bases for J; bases not matched to a gene: 16. This CDR3 has 19 residues. The germline gives CDR1 SGHAT, CDR2 FQNNGV. CDR3 protein: CASSSRRGASGVNTDTQYF. CDR3 nucleotide sequence: TGTGCCAGCAGCTCCCGTAGGGGAGCTAGCGGGGTCAACACAGATACGCAGTATTTT.

V usage is TRBV28 and J usage is TRBJ2-1; 9 bases are a match to TRBD1. Trimming removed 8 bases from V and 4 bases from J; junction bases left unmatched: 12. CDR3 length: 16 amino acids. Germline values: CDR1 MDHEN, CDR2 SYDVKM. The CDR3, as DNA: TGTGCCAGCCTCGACAAGGGGGACAGGGCGTACAATGAGCAGTTCTTC. This encodes CASLDKGDRAYNEQFF.

This clonotype was seen a handful of times. The rearrangement uses TRBV18 and TRBJ2-2, with 11 nucleotides matching TRBD1. Germline loops: CDR1 KGHSH, CDR2 LQKENI. CDR3 length equals 16 residues. V shed 3 bases, J shed 7 bases, and the junction held 7 bases outside the gene matches. The DNA of the CDR3 is TGTGCCAGCTCACCGCCAGGACAGGGGGCCAACGGGGAGCTGTTTTTT. It is translated as CASSPPGQGANGELFF.

J is TRBJ2-5 and V is TRBV20-1, with D tentatively TRBD2 (6 bases). Germline V lookup: CDR1 DFQATT, CDR2 SNEGSKA (reference sequence). Trimming took 6 bases from V and 2 from J, leaving 19 bases between them. The CDR3 spans 15 residues. The CDR3 sequence: CSAQGHLGGQETQYF. The CDR3, as DNA: TGCAGTGCACAAGGACACCTTGGGGGGCAAGAGACCCAGTACTTC.

This clonotype appeared a few times. The chain couples TRBV4-3 to TRBJ1-1; tentatively, D is TRBD1 (6 bases). The CDR3 is made up of 17 amino acids. Trimming took 0 bases from V and 4 from J, leaving 18 bases between them. Germline CDR1 reads LGHNA; CDR2 reads YSLEER. This CDR3 reads CASSQEVRGAWATEAFF. The CDR3 DNA sequence: TGCGCCAGCAGCCAAGAGGTTCGGGGGGCCTGGGCCACTGAAGCTTTCTTT.

This clonotype has more than one count but fewer than ten. The chain employs TRBV18 and TRBJ1-1, with D unresolved. Trimming took 0 bases from V and 5 from J, leaving 19 bases between them. CDR1 KGHSH and CDR2 LQKENI come from the germline V gene. The CDR3 is 17 amino acids. The CDR3 region is CASSPPRGLHENTEAFF. CDR3 coding DNA: TGTGCCAGCTCACCACCGCGAGGGTTACATGAGAATACTGAAGCTTTCTTT.

The chain links TRBV20-1 to TRBJ2-7; D may correspond to TRBD1 or TRBD2 (5 bases each). The CDR3 consists of 13 residues. V lost 6 bases to trimming and J lost 3 bases, with 15 bases between them. The germline CDR1 and CDR2 sequences are DFQATT and SNEGSKA (reference sequence). CDR3 protein: CSAPRDGGYEQYF. The DNA of the CDR3 is TGCAGTGCACCCCGGGACGGAGGCTACGAGCAGTACTTC.

About this clonotype itself: Since a much larger clone is just one base distant, this may be a read error. The chain carries TRBV12-3 or TRBV12-4 and TRBJ1-3, with unresolved D. There are 14 residues in the CDR3. V gave up 8 bases and J gave up 8 bases, with 19 bases separating them. CDR3 amino acids: CASCMRTAGYTIYF. CDR3 bases: TGTGCCAGCTGTATGAGGACCGCTGGGTACACCATATATTTT.

This clonotype was seen repeatedly, ten times or more. CDR3 DNA sequence: TGTGCCAGCAGGCAGGGGGGAATGAACACTGAAGCTTTCTTT. It encodes CASRQGGMNTEAFF. The rearrangement joins TRBV6-1 to TRBJ1-1; 7 positions match TRBD1. The CDR3 runs to 14 residues. Losses at the gene ends were 6 bases for V and 0 bases for J; bases not matched to a gene: 4. Germline CDR1 is MNHNS and CDR2 is SASEGT.

The chain has TRBV5-4 and TRBJ2-3, with 7 bases that match TRBD2. The CDR3 is 20 residues long. CDR1 SGHNT and CDR2 YYREEE come from the germline V gene (reference sequence). Trimming cost V 0 bases and J 0 bases; bases outside gene matches: 16. The CDR3 loop reads CASSLALRQAGTSSTDTQYF. For the CDR3, the DNA is TGTGCCAGCAGCTTGGCCTTGCGTCAAGCGGGGACTTCTAGCACAGATACGCAGTATTTT.

This clonotype appeared many times. This sequence joins TRBV28 and TRBJ1-5; no clear D. V lost 3 bases and J 0 bases, leaving 12 bases between the germline ends. The V gene's germline CDR1 is MDHEN and CDR2 SYDVKM. CDR3 length: 16 amino acids. CDR3 protein: CASSLVWDYSNQPQHF. The CDR3 bases are TGTGCCAGCAGTTTGGTTTGGGATTATAGCAATCAGCCCCAGCATTTT.

This clonotype was detected ten times or more. V gene TRBV6-1 combines with J gene TRBJ2-2; the D is unclear. Trimming shortened V by 5 bases and J by 6 bases, and 13 bases separated the two germline ends. The CDR3 length is 14 residues. The germline CDR1 and CDR2 sequences are MNHNS and SASEGT. The CDR3 sequence is CASSLAGLAGELFF. The CDR3 DNA reads as TGTGCCAGCAGTCTCGCTGGTCTTGCCGGGGAGCTGTTTTTT.

This clonotype was picked up many times. The chain uses TRBV7-8 and TRBJ2-7; 7 bases agree with TRBD2. This CDR3 is built from 11 residues. Germline values: CDR1 SGHVS, CDR2 FQNEAQ. V dropped 8 bases and J dropped 6; count of bases not matched to a gene: 4. In nucleotides, the CDR3 is TGTGCCAGCGGGTTAGCGGGCGAGCAGTACTTC. Translating it yields CASGLAGEQYF.

J is TRBJ2-7 and V is TRBV6-1, with D perhaps TRBD1 or TRBD2 (6 bases each). The germline V gene encodes CDR1 MNHNS and CDR2 SASEGT. V lost 7 bases to trimming and J lost 4 bases, with 20 bases between them. The CDR3 runs 15 residues. In DNA, the CDR3 is TGTGCCAGCAAATCGGGACACCATGGGACTTACGAGCAGTACTTC. This encodes CASKSGHHGTYEQYF.

The chain couples TRBV7-2 to TRBJ2-5; D gene ambiguous. V gave up 2 bases and J gave up 10 bases, with 17 bases separating them. The CDR3 loop spans 14 amino acids. Looked up from germline, CDR1 is SGHTA and CDR2 is FQGNSA. The DNA for the CDR3 is TGTGCCAGCAGCTTACGGCGCGACTCCGAGGACCAGTACTTC. Residues: CASSLRRDSEDQYF. The variable domain in full, completed from reference TRBV7-2 and TRBJ2-5, reads GAGVSQSPSNKVTEKGKDVELRCDPISGHTALYWYRQSLGQGLEFLIYFQGNSAPDKSGLPSDRFSAERTGGSVSTLTIQRTQQEDSAVYLCASSLRRDSEDQYFGPGTRLLVL.

The rearrangement joins TRBV12-3 or TRBV12-4 to TRBJ2-1; 7 bases are a match to TRBD2. V was pared by 4 bases and J by 14 bases, with 5 bases of the junction left unmatched. This CDR3 region has 11 residues. DNA for the CDR3: TGTGCCAGCAGTTCCCTGGGGGGGGAGTTCTTC. Its protein product is CASSSLGGEFF.

This clonotype was seen repeatedly, ten times or more. This sequence joins TRBV4-2 and TRBJ2-2; the match to TRBD2 covers 15 bases. This CDR3 is 20 amino acids long. V shed 4 bases and J 0 bases; nucleotides not matched to a gene: 9. Germline values: CDR1 LGHNA, CDR2 YNFKEQ. The CDR3 loop is CASSLLAGTSGGTNTGELFF. CDR3 nucleotides: TGTGCCAGCAGCCTCCTCGCCGGGACTAGCGGGGGGACGAACACCGGGGAGCTGTTTTTT.